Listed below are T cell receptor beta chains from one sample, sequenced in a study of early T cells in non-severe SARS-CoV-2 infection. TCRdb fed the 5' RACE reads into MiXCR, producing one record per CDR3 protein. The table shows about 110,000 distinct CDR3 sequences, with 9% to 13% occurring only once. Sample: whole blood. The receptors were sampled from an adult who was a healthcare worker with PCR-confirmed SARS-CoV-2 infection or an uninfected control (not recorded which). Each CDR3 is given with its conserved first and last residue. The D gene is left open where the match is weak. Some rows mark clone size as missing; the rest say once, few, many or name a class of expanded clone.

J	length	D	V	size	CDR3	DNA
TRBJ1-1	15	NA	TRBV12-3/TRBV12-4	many	CASSSSVAGISQAFF	TGTGCCAGCAGTTCATCCGTTGCGGGGATCTCCCAAGCTTTCTTT
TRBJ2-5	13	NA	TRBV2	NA	CASSGSEEETQYF	TGTGCCAGCAGTGGCTCAGAGGAAGAGACCCAGTACTTC
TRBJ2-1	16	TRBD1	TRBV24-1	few	CATSDSTGTGVGEQFF	TGTGCCACCAGTGACTCCACCGGGACAGGGGTTGGTGAGCAGTTCTTC
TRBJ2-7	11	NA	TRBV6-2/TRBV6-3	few	CASSYSAEKSF	TGTGCCAGCAGTTACTCGGCGGAGAAGAGCTTC
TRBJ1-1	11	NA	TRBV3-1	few	CASSQRTEAFF	TGTGCCAGCAGCCAACGAACTGAAGCTTTCTTT
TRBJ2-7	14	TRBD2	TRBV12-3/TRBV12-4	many	CASSFGTSAYEQYF	TGTGCCAGCAGTTTCGGGACTAGCGCTTACGAGCAGTACTTC
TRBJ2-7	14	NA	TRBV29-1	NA	CSVSGLGSSYEQYF	TGCAGCGTTTCGGGACTTGGAAGCTCCTACGAGCAGTACTTC
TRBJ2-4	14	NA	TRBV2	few	CASSEWESKNIQYF	TGTGCCAGCAGTGAGTGGGAATCCAAAAACATTCAGTACTTC
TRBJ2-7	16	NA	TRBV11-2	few	CASSLGRVPPRGEQYF	TGTGCCAGCAGCTTAGGCAGGGTCCCACCCAGGGGCGAGCAGTACTTC
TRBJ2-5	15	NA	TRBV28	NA	CASSLSTSRKETQYF	TGTGCCAGCAGTTTAAGTACTAGTAGAAAAGAGACCCAGTACTTC
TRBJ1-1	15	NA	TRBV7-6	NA	CASSRSGQLNTEAFF	TGTGCCAGCAGCCGCTCCGGACAGCTGAACACTGAAGCTTTCTTT
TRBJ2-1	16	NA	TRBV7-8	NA	CASSALQGSIYNEQFF	TGTGCCAGCAGCGCTCTCCAGGGGTCGATCTACAATGAGCAGTTCTTC
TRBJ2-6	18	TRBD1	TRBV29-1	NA	CSAEEPGQRISGANVLTF	TGCAGCGCAGAAGAGCCGGGACAGAGAATCTCTGGGGCCAACGTCCTGACTTTC
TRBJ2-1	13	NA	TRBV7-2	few	CASSRPAGAEQFF	TGTGCCAGCAGCCGTCCAGCTGGAGCTGAGCAGTTCTTC
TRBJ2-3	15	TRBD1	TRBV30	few	CAQGATGGWVGTQYF	TGTGCCCAGGGGGCGACAGGGGGCTGGGTTGGTACGCAGTATTTT
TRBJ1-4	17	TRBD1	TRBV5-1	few	CASSRGQGEILEEKLFF	TGCGCCAGCAGTCGTGGACAGGGGGAAATATTAGAGGAAAAACTGTTTTTT
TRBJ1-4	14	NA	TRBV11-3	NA	CASSRLGDNKKLFF	TGTGCCAGCAGCCGACTCGGAGACAACAAAAAACTGTTTTTT
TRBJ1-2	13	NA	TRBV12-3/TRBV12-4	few	CASSLSAFRGYTF	TGTGCCAGCAGTTTGTCGGCCTTTCGGGGCTACACCTTC
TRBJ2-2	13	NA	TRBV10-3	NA	CAISETNTGELFF	TGTGCCATCAGTGAAACGAACACCGGGGAGCTGTTTTTT
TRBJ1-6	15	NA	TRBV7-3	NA	CASSSQSKENSPLHF	TGTGCCAGCAGCTCGCAGTCTAAAGAGAATTCACCCCTCCACTTT
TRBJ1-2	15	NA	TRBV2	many	CASKLGRIANYGYTF	TGTGCCAGTAAACTTGGACGGATCGCTAACTATGGCTACACCTTC
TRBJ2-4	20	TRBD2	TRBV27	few	CASSLGTSGYPPVPKNIQYF	TGTGCCAGCAGTTTAGGGACTAGCGGCTACCCCCCTGTTCCCAAAAACATTCAGTACTTC
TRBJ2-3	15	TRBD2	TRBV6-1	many	CASSDRTRGTDTQYF	TGTGCCAGCAGTGACCGGACTAGAGGCACAGATACGCAGTATTTT
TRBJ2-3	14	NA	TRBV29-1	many	CSVRQGSRADTQYF	TGCAGCGTTCGGCAGGGGAGTCGGGCAGATACGCAGTATTTT
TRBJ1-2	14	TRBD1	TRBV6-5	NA	CASRGTGENYGYTF	TGTGCCAGCAGGGGGACAGGAGAGAACTATGGCTACACCTTC
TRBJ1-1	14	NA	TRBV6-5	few	CASWGRDQGTEAFF	TGTGCCAGTTGGGGCAGGGACCAGGGGACTGAAGCTTTCTTT
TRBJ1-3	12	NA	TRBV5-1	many	CASSIPGDTIYF	TGCGCCAGCAGCATCCCGGGGGACACCATATATTTT
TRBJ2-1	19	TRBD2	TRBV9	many	CASTGSGLAGGRSYNEQFF	TGTGCCAGCACCGGTTCGGGACTAGCGGGGGGGCGCTCCTACAATGAGCAGTTCTTC
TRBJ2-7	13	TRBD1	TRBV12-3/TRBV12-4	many	CASSRTGFYEQYF	TGTGCCAGCAGTCGGACAGGGTTTTACGAGCAGTACTTC
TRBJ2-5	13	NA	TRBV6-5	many	CASSYSNPGTQYF	TGTGCCAGCAGTTACTCGAATCCGGGGACCCAGTACTTC
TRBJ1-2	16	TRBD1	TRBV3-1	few	CASRTIGQGTNYGYTF	TGTGCCAGCAGGACCATAGGACAGGGGACTAACTATGGCTACACCTTC
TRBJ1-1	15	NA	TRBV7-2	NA	CASGSRDPVGTEAFF	TGTGCCAGCGGAAGCCGGGACCCTGTTGGCACTGAAGCTTTCTTT
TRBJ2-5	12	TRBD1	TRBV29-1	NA	CSARTGEETQYF	TGCAGCGCTCGGACAGGGGAGGAGACCCAGTACTTC
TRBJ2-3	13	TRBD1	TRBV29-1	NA	CSGQQGASDTQYF	TGCAGCGGGCAACAGGGGGCATCAGATACGCAGTATTTT
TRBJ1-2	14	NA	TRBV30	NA	CAWTGGTLLYGYTF	TGTGCCTGGACGGGGGGGACCCTACTCTATGGCTACACCTTC
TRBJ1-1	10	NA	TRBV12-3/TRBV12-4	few	CASRNTEAFF	TGTGCCAGCAGGAACACTGAAGCTTTCTTT
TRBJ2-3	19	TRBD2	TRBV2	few	CASSEEASVWGGGTDTQYF	TGTGCCAGCAGTGAAGAAGCTTCGGTTTGGGGCGGGGGAACAGATACGCAGTATTTT
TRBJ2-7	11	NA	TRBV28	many	CASRQSYEQYF	TGTGCCAGCAGACAGTCGTACGAGCAGTACTTC
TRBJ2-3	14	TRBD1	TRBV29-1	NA	CSPLPGQGTDTQYF	TGCAGCCCCCTACCTGGACAGGGCACAGATACGCAGTATTTT
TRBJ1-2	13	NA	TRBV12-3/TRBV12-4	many	CASSLKGSYGYTF	TGTGCCAGCAGTTTGAAGGGTAGCTATGGCTACACCTTC
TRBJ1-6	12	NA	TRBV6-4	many	CASSGGYSPLHF	TGTGCCAGCAGTGGAGGATATTCACCCCTCCACTTT
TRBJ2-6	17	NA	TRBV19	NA	CAGSGGQVTSGANVLTF	TGTGCAGGATCGGGGGGACAGGTGACCTCTGGGGCCAACGTCCTGACTTTC
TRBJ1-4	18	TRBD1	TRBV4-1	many	CASSQDVLSGTGGEKLFF	TGCGCCAGCAGCCAAGACGTTCTCTCCGGGACAGGGGGTGAAAAACTGTTTTTT